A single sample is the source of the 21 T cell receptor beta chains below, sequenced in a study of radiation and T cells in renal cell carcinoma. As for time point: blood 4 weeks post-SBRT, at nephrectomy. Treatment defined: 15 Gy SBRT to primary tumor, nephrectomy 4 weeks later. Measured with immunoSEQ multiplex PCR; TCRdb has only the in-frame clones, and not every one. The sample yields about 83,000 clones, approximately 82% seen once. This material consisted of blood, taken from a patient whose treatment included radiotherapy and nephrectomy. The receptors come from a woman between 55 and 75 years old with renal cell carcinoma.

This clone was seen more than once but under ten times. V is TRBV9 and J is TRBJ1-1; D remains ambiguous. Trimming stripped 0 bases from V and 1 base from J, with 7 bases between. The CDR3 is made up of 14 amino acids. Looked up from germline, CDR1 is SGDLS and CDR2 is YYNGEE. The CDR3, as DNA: TGTGCCAGCAGCGTAGAGGCGAAGAACACTGAAGCTTTCTTT. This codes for CASSVEAKNTEAFF.

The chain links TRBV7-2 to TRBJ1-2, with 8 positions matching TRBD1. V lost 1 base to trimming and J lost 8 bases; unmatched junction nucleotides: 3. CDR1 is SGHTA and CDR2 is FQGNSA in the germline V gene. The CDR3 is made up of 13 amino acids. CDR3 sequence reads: CASSLDRGRGYTF. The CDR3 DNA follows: TGTGCCAGCAGCTTAGACAGGGGGAGAGGCTACACCTTC.

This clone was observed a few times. CDR3 protein: CAWSVRREQGSGYGYTF. CDR3 nucleotide sequence: TGTGCCTGGAGTGTACGAAGGGAACAGGGTAGTGGCTATGGCTACACCTTC. The V call is TRBV30, the J call TRBJ1-2, with D possibly matching TRBD1 (6 bases). The germline V gene encodes CDR1 GTSNPN and CDR2 SVGIG (reference sequence). V lost 0 bases and J lost 4, with 21 bases in between. This CDR3 has 17 amino acids.

CDR3 protein: CASSYSGGLSTDTQYF. The CDR3 region has the DNA TGTGCCAGCAGTTACTCTGGCGGGCTGAGCACAGATACGCAGTATTTT. The V call is TRBV6-5, the J call TRBJ2-3; the D gene is possibly TRBD2 (5 bases). V was trimmed by 0 bases and J by 0 bases, leaving 10 bases between them. Germline V lookup: CDR1 MNHEY, CDR2 SVGAGI. This CDR3 spans 16 amino acids.

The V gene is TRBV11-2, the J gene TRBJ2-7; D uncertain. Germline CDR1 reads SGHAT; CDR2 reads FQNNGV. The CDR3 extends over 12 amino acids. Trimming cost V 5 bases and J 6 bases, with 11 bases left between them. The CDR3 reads CASSRTSSEQYF. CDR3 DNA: TGTGCCAGCAGCCGAACATCTAGCGAGCAGTACTTC.

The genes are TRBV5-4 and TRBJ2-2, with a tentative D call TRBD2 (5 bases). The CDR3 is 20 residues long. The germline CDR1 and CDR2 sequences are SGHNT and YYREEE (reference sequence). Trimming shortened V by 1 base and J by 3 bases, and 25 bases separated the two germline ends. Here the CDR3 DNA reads TGTGCCAGCAGCTTGTACCAGCGGCCACTAGGCAGACGGGACACCGGGGAGCTGTTTTTT. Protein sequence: CASSLYQRPLGRRDTGELFF.

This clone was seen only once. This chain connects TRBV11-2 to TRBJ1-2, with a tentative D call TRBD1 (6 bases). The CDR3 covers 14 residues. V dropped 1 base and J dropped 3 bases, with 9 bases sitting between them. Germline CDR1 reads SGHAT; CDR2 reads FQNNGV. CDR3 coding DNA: TGTGCCAGCAGCTTAGGGCAGGGGTACTATGGCTACACCTTC. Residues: CASSLGQGYYGYTF.

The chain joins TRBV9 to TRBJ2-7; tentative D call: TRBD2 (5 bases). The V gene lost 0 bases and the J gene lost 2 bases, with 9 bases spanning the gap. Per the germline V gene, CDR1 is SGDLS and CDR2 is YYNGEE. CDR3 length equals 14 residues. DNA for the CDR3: TGTGCCAGCAGCGTAGCCGGAGGAACCTACGAGCAGTACTTC. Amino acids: CASSVAGGTYEQYF.

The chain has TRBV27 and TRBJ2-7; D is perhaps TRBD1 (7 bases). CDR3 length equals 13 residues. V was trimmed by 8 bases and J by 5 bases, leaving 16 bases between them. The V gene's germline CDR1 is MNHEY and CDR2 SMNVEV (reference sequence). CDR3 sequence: CASRPGGGDEQYF. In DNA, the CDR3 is TGTGCCAGCCGCCCAGGGGGAGGAGACGAGCAGTACTTC.

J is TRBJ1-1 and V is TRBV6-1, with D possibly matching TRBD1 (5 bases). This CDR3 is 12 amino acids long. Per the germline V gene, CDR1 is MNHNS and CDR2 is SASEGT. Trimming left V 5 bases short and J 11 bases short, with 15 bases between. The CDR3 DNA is TGTGCCAGCAGTCCGGGGGAGTTATCCGCTTTCTTT. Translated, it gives CASSPGELSAFF.

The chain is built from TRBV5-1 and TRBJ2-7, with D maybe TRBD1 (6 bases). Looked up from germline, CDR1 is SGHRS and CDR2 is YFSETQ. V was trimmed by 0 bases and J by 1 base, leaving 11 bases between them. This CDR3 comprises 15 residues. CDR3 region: CASSLGTVLSYEQYF. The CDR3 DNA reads TGCGCCAGCAGCTTGGGGACAGTTCTTTCCTACGAGCAGTACTTC. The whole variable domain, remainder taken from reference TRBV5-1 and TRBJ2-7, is KAGVTQTPRYLIKTRGQQVTLSCSPISGHRSVSWYQQTPGQGLQFLFEYFSETQRNKGNFPGRFSGRQFSNSRSEMNVSTLELGDSALYLCASSLGTVLSYEQYFGPGTRLTVT.

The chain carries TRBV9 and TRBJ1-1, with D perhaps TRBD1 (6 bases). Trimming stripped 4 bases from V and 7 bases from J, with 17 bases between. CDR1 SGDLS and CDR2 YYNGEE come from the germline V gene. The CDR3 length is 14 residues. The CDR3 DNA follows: TGTGCCAGCAGCCGACTCGGACAGAGAGATGAAGCTTTCTTT. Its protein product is CASSRLGQRDEAFF. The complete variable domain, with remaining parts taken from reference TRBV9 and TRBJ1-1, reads DSGVTQTPKHLITATGQRVTLRCSPRSGDLSVYWYQQSLDQGLQFLIQYYNGEERAKGNILERFSAQQFPDLHSELNLSSLELGDSALYFCASSRLGQRDEAFFGQGTRLTVV.

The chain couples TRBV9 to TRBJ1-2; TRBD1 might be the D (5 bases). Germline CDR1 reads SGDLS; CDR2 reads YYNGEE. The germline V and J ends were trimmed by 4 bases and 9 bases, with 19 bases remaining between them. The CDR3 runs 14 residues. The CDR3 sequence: CASSLGVGTKRYTF. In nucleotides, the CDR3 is TGTGCCAGCAGCCTGGGGGTGGGTACTAAGCGCTACACCTTC.

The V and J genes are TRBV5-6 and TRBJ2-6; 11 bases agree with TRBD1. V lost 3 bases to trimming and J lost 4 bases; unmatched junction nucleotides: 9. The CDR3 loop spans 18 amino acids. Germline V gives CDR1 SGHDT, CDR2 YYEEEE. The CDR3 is CASSSRGQGATGANVLTF. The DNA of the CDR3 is TGTGCCAGCAGCTCCCGCGGACAGGGGGCTACAGGGGCCAACGTCCTGACTTTC.

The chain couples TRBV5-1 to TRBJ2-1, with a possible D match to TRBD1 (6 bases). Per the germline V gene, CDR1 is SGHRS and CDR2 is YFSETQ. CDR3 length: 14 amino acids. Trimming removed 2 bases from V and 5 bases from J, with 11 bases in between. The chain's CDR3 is CASSFGTPDNEQFF. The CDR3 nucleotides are TGCGCCAGCAGCTTCGGGACACCAGACAATGAGCAGTTCTTC.

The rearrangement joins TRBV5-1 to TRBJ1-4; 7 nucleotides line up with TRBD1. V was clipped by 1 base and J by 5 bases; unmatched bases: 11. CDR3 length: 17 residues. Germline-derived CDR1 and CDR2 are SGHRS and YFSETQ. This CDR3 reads CASSLNGRGMMNEKLFF. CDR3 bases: TGCGCCAGCAGCTTGAACGGCAGGGGGATGATGAATGAAAAACTGTTTTTT. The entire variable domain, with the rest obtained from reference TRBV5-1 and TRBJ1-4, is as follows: KAGVTQTPRYLIKTRGQQVTLSCSPISGHRSVSWYQQTPGQGLQFLFEYFSETQRNKGNFPGRFSGRQFSNSRSEMNVSTLELGDSALYLCASSLNGRGMMNEKLFFGSGTQLSVL.

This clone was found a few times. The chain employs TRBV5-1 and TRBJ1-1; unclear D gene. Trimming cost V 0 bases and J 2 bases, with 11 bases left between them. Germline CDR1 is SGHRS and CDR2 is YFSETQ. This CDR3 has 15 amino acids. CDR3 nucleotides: TGCGCCAGCAGCTTGGCCGCTCAGAGTAACACTGAAGCTTTCTTT. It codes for CASSLAAQSNTEAFF.

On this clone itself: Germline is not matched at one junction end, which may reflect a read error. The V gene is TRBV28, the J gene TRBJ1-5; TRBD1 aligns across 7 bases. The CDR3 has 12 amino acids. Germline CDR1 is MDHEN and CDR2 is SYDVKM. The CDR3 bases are TGTGCCAGCAGGGGGACAGACTCAGGGCCTAATTTT. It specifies CASRGTDSGPNF.

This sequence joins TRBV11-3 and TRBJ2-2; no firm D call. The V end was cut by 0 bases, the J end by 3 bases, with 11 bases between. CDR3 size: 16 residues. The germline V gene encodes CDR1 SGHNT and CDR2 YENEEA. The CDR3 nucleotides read TGTGCCAGCAGCTTAGATCTGGCCGGGTACACCGGGGAGCTGTTTTTT. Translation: CASSLDLAGYTGELFF.

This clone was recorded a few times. The CDR3 nucleotides are TGTGCCAGCAGCTTAGTGGGTGCTTGGGACACTGAAGCTTTCTTT. It yields the protein CASSLVGAWDTEAFF. The chain has TRBV7-9 and TRBJ1-1; no definite D call. Germline CDR1 and CDR2: SEHNR and FQNEAQ (reference sequence). The CDR3 has 15 amino acids. With 1 base removed from V and 3 bases from J, the gap between germline ends came to 12 bases.

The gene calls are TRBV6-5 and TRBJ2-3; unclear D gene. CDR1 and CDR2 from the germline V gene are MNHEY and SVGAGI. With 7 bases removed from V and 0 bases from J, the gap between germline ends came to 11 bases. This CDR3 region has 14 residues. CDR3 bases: TGTGCCAGCACCCACCCATGGAGCACAGATACGCAGTATTTT. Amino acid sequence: CASTHPWSTDTQYF.